This T cell receptor beta chain appears in the sequencing data of a study of a mutant IDH1 vaccine in newly diagnosed glioma. Study-level information: Patients arrived already treated with radiotherapy, temozolomide, or both, most having had both.

TCRdb's table, derived via immunoSEQ multiplex PCR, lists solely in-frame clones and lacks some. Seen here are nearly 55,000 clones, approximately 82% observed once, and the top ten hold approximately 3.6%. Broader study findings: Pseudoprogression appears to have had no connection to changes in top peripheral T cell clonotypes.

V was cut by 8 bases and J by 3 bases, with 11 bases left in between. This CDR3 region has 13 residues. Germline CDR1 is SEHNR and CDR2 is FQNEAQ (reference sequence). To note about this clone: What it binds is not known.

Documented time point: week 5, during vaccination. Topical imiquimod was applied with each vaccine dose, which held 300 ug of mutant IDH1 20-mer peptide. The specimen was PBMCs, collected from a glioma patient whose treatment included an IDH1 peptide vaccine. V gene TRBV7-9 combines with J gene TRBJ1-3; D uncertain. The TCR comes from a man aged 25-45 years with glioma. The CDR3 coding sequence is TGTGCCAGCCTCACGAGGGATGGAAACACCATATATTTT. Its protein is CASLTRDGNTIYF.